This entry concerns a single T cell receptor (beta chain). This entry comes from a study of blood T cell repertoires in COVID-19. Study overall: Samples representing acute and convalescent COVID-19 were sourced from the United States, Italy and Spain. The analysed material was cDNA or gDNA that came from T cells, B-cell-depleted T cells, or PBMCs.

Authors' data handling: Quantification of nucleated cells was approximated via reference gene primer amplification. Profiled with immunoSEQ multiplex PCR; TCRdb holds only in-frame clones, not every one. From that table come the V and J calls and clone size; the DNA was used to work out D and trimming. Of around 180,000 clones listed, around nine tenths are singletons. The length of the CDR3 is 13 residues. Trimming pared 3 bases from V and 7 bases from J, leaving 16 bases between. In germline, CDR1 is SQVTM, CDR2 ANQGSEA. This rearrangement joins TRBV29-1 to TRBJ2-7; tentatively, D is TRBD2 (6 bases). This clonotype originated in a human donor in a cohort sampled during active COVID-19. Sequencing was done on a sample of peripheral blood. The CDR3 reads CSVDGSGVGEQYF. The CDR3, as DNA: TGCAGCGTTGATGGCTCGGGGGTCGGGGAGCAGTACTTC.